One sample yielded the 5 T cell receptor beta chains listed below, sequenced in a study of blood T cell repertoires in COVID-19. The table came from immunoSEQ multiplex PCR; TCRdb's copy has only in-frame clones and leaves some out. The sample lists roughly 380,000 clones, 80% to 90% occurring once. The specimen sequenced was PBMCs or T cells enriched from blood (not recorded which). These receptors originate from a man aged 30 to 45 who had recovered from COVID-19.

The chain uses TRBV4-1 and TRBJ1-2; possibly TRBD1 for D (5 bases). Deletions cut 0 bases from V and 10 bases from J, with 18 bases between. Germline V gives CDR1 MGHRA, CDR2 YSYEKL. The CDR3 length is 15 residues. The CDR3 loop is CASSQEGQLVADYTF. The CDR3 DNA reads TGCGCCAGCAGCCAAGAAGGACAACTGGTCGCCGACTACACCTTC.

The rearrangement links TRBV19 to TRBJ1-4; possibly TRBD1 for D (5 bases). Trimming shortened V by 6 bases and J by 7 bases, and 18 bases separated the two germline ends. The CDR3 extends over 15 amino acids. From germline, CDR1 is LNHDA and CDR2 SQIVND (reference sequence). The CDR3 is CASSLGSGYTEKLFF. The CDR3 region has the DNA TGTGCCAGTAGCCTTGGTTCAGGGTATACTGAAAAACTGTTTTTT.

The chain combines TRBV19 with TRBJ1-5, with a weak D call TRBD1 (6 bases). V was trimmed by 3 bases and J by 5 bases, leaving 11 bases between them. Germline V gene data show CDR1 as LNHDA and CDR2 as SQIVND (reference sequence). The CDR3 spans 14 residues. CDR3: CASSMTAGDQPQHF. CDR3 DNA sequence: TGTGCCAGTAGTATGACGGCAGGGGATCAGCCCCAGCATTTT.

The rearrangement uses TRBV5-1 and TRBJ2-7; 8 nucleotides agree with TRBD2. The junction had 10 bases not matched to a gene; V was cut back by 1 base and J by 7 bases. CDR3 length: 15 amino acids. Germline-derived CDR1 and CDR2 are SGHRS and YFSETQ. CDR3 in DNA: TGCGCCAGCAGCTTGAGCGGGGGAGGGTCGTCGGAGCAGTACTTC. This encodes CASSLSGGGSSEQYF.

This clone was seen a single time. The rearrangement joins TRBV10-2 to TRBJ1-1, with TRBD1 as a possible D gene (5 bases). The V end was cut by 6 bases, the J end by 6 bases, with 14 bases between. CDR3 length: 13 amino acids. Germline CDR1 and CDR2: WSHSY and SAAADI. CDR3 in DNA: TGCGCCAGCAGGGAAGGGACTTTATCTGAAGCTTTCTTT. Its translation is CASREGTLSEAFF.